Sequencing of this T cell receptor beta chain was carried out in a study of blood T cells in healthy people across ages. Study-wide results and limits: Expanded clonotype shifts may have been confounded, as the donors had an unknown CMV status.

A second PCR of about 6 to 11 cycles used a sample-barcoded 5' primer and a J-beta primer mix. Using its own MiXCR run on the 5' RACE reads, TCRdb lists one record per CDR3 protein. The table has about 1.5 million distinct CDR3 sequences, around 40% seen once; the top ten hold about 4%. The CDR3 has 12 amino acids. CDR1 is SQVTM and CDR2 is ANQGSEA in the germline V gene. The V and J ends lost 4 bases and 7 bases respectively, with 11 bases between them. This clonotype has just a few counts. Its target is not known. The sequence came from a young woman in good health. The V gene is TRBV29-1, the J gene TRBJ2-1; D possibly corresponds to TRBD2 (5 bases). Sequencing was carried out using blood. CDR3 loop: CSVALAGNEQFF. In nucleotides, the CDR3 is TGCAGCGTTGCTCTAGCTGGTAATGAGCAGTTCTTC.